One sample yielded the 27 T cell receptor beta chains listed below, sequenced in a study of T cell responses to AZD1222 COVID-19 vaccine. The method was immunoSEQ multiplex PCR; TCRdb's version includes in-frame clones alone and lacks a portion of them. This table holds about 200,000 clones, roughly 92% found once. The source material was peripheral blood, sampled on day 0 of AZD1222 vaccination. These receptors all come from an adult in good health.

This chain links TRBV5-4 with TRBJ2-7; TRBD1 agrees at 10 bases. The V gene's germline CDR1 is SGHNT and CDR2 YYREEE (reference sequence). Trimming cost V 1 base and J 6 bases; bases outside gene matches: 4. The CDR3 has 14 residues. The CDR3 region has the DNA TGTGCCAGCAGCTTGATTGGGGACAGGGGCGAGCAGTACTTC. It translates to CASSLIGDRGEQYF. The full variable domain, completed using reference TRBV5-4 and TRBJ2-7, is ETGVTQSPTHLIKTRGQQVTLRCSSQSGHNTVSWYQQALGQGPQFIFQYYREEENGRGNFPPRFSGLQFPNYSSELNVNALELDDSALYLCASSLIGDRGEQYFGPGTRLTVT.

In its sample, this clone was seen once. V and J are TRBV3-1 (or the pseudogene TRBV3-2) and TRBJ2-5; no reliable D call. CDR1 is LGHDT, CDR2 YNNKEL, per germline (reference sequence). The CDR3 sequence is 14 residues long. Trimming left V 4 bases short and J 1 base short, with 10 bases between. The CDR3, as DNA: TGTGCCAGCAGCCTTAGGACGTCCCAAGAGACCCAGTACTTC. Protein product: CASSLRTSQETQYF.

This clone was picked up a small number of times. The chain couples TRBV5-1 to TRBJ1-6; D is ambiguous. The ends were cut back, 0 bases at V and 8 bases at J, with 21 bases in the middle. This CDR3 has 18 amino acids. Germline V gene lookup returns CDR1 SGHRS and CDR2 YFSETQ. The CDR3 region is CASSLGHKSKLLYSPLHF. As DNA, the CDR3 is TGCGCCAGCAGCTTGGGGCACAAGTCAAAGCTCCTTTATTCACCCCTCCACTTT. The full variable domain, with the rest looked up from reference TRBV5-1 and TRBJ1-6, is KAGVTQTPRYLIKTRGQQVTLSCSPISGHRSVSWYQQTPGQGLQFLFEYFSETQRNKGNFPGRFSGRQFSNSRSEMNVSTLELGDSALYLCASSLGHKSKLLYSPLHFGNGTRLTVT.

The chain links TRBV4-3 to TRBJ2-3; D is undetermined. Germline V gene data show CDR1 as LGHNA and CDR2 as YSLEER. V shed 4 bases and J shed 1 base, with 6 bases lying between them. The CDR3 is made up of 13 amino acids. Written as DNA, the CDR3 is TGCGCCAGCAGCCTTAGGGGCACAGATACGCAGTATTTT. Protein: CASSLRGTDTQYF.

This clone was found once. J is TRBJ1-2 and V is TRBV7-8, with D tentatively TRBD1 (6 bases). The CDR3 sequence is 15 residues long. Germline CDR1 reads SGHVS; CDR2 reads FQNEAQ. The V end lost 0 bases, the J end lost 2 bases, and 10 bases lay between the germline ends. This CDR3 reads CASSLAGQINYGYTF. The CDR3 coding sequence is TGTGCCAGCAGCTTAGCCGGACAGATCAACTATGGCTACACCTTC.

The rearrangement uses TRBV27 and TRBJ2-3, with TRBD1 as a possible D gene (5 bases). The CDR3 covers 12 residues. V was shortened by 8 bases and J by 3 bases, with 9 bases between the two germline ends. The germline V gene has CDR1 MNHEY and CDR2 SMNVEV (reference sequence). In DNA form, the CDR3 reads TGTGCCAGCCTGGGGCGAACAGATACGCAGTATTTT. It is translated as CASLGRTDTQYF.

The V call is TRBV5-1, the J call TRBJ1-3, with D unclear. This CDR3 has 13 amino acids. CDR1 is SGHRS, CDR2 YFSETQ, per germline. Between the trimmed V and J ends, which lost 2 bases and 5 bases, there was a span of 8 bases. The CDR3 DNA reads as TGCGCCAGCAGCTTCGGCAACCGAAACACCATATATTTT. It translates to CASSFGNRNTIYF.

The chain joins TRBV19 to TRBJ1-1; a weak D match, TRBD1 (5 bases). Germline-derived CDR1 and CDR2 are LNHDA and SQIVND (reference sequence). V was cut by 7 bases and J by 2 bases, with 23 bases left in between. The CDR3 totals 17 residues. CDR3 amino acids: CASTRVRGSVLNTEAFF. The CDR3 DNA sequence: TGTGCCAGTACCAGGGTCCGGGGTTCCGTTTTAAACACTGAAGCTTTCTTT.

V gene TRBV14 combines with J gene TRBJ1-1; D is possibly TRBD1 (6 bases). V was cut by 0 bases and J by 6 bases, with 14 bases left in between. The CDR3 spans 15 residues. Germline V lookup: CDR1 SGHDN, CDR2 FVKESK. CDR3 loop: CASSQEWGARSEAFF. The CDR3 DNA sequence: TGTGCCAGCAGCCAAGAGTGGGGGGCGCGGTCTGAAGCTTTCTTT.

J is TRBJ1-5 and V is TRBV6-5; D is uncertain. CDR1 and CDR2 from the germline V gene are MNHEY and SVGAGI. V was cut by 0 bases and J by 7 bases, with 10 bases left in between. CDR3 length: 14 residues. In DNA form, the CDR3 reads TGTGCCAGCAGTTACTCGAAAGGGAGACAGCCCCAGCATTTT. Encoded protein: CASSYSKGRQPQHF.

V gene TRBV24-1 combines with J gene TRBJ1-2; the D is unclear. Trimming removed 4 bases at V and 3 bases at J, with 8 bases between. This CDR3 is 13 amino acids long. Per germline, CDR1 KGHDR and CDR2 SFDVKD. The CDR3, as DNA: TGTGCCACCAGTGAGCACCGGGACTATGGCTACACCTTC. Protein product: CATSEHRDYGYTF.

In this sample, this clone turned up once. CDR3 bases: TGTGCCAGTAACCGAGACAGGACAACTAATGAAAAACTGTTTTTT. This encodes CASNRDRTTNEKLFF. The chain recombines TRBV19 with TRBJ1-4, with D maybe TRBD1 (6 bases). The CDR3 runs 15 residues. The V gene's germline CDR1 is LNHDA and CDR2 SQIVND (reference sequence). The ends were cut back, 7 bases at V and 0 bases at J, with 12 bases in the middle.

This clone has just one count. The V gene is TRBV28, the J gene TRBJ1-1; the D is unclear. The CDR3 runs 11 residues. The ends were cut back, 6 bases at V and 3 bases at J, with 5 bases in the middle. Germline CDR1 MDHEN, CDR2 SYDVKM. In nucleotides, the CDR3 is TGTGCCAGCAGCTCTCACACTGAAGCTTTCTTT. Translating it yields CASSSHTEAFF.

The rearrangement joins TRBV6-2 or TRBV6-3 to TRBJ1-4; 8 bases map to TRBD1. The CDR3 totals 14 residues. Germline V gene sequence: CDR1 MNHEY, CDR2 SVGEGT. V lost 4 bases to trimming and J lost 7 bases; unmatched junction nucleotides: 5. CDR3 amino acids: CASSSAGGVEKLFF. As DNA, the CDR3 is TGTGCCAGCAGTTCGGCAGGGGGCGTTGAAAAACTGTTTTTT.

The count of this clone is one. The V call is TRBV29-1, the J call TRBJ1-2, with a possible D match to TRBD1 (5 bases). Germline V gives CDR1 SQVTM, CDR2 ANQGSEA. The V end lost 3 bases, the J end lost 8 bases, and 13 bases lay between the germline ends. The length of the CDR3 is 12 residues. The CDR3 sequence: CSVERGTRGYTF. The CDR3 coding sequence is TGCAGCGTTGAGCGAGGGACTCGCGGCTACACCTTC.

The V gene is TRBV4-3, the J gene TRBJ2-1; 12 nucleotides agree with TRBD2. CDR3 length: 15 amino acids. V lost 2 bases and J lost 6; bases outside the gene matches: 2. CDR1 and CDR2 from the germline V gene are LGHNA and YSLEER. In nucleotides, the CDR3 is TGCGCCAGCAGCCAACCTAGCGGGGGGGTCAATGAGCAGTTCTTC. It specifies CASSQPSGGVNEQFF.

J is TRBJ1-4 and V is TRBV12-5; D is perhaps TRBD1 (6 bases). The CDR3 is 17 amino acids. V was trimmed by 2 bases and J by 0 bases, leaving 13 bases between them. Per the germline V gene, CDR1 is LGHNT and CDR2 is FRNRAP. The CDR3 sequence is CASGLPHRAATNEKLFF. The CDR3 nucleotides read TGTGCTAGTGGTTTGCCACACAGGGCCGCAACTAATGAAAAACTGTTTTTT.

This chain links TRBV4-3 with TRBJ1-3; unclear D gene. Trimming took off 0 bases at V and 0 bases at J, with 3 bases between the two ends. The CDR3 is 14 amino acids. Germline CDR1 and CDR2: LGHNA and YSLEER. The CDR3 DNA sequence: TGCGCCAGCAGCCAAGAATCCTCTGGAAACACCATATATTTT. Protein: CASSQESSGNTIYF.

This chain joins TRBV29-1 and TRBJ1-1, with TRBD1 as a possible D gene (5 bases). CDR1 is SQVTM, CDR2 ANQGSEA, per germline. Trimming took 4 bases from V and 6 from J, leaving 21 bases between them. The CDR3 covers 15 residues. This CDR3 is CSVAGTPALSPEAFF. DNA for the CDR3: TGCAGCGTTGCCGGGACTCCCGCGCTTAGTCCTGAAGCTTTCTTT.

The V call is TRBV4-2, the J call TRBJ2-1, with TRBD2 identical over 10 bases. The length of the CDR3 is 17 residues. V shed 1 base, J shed 2 bases, and the junction held 5 bases outside the gene matches. CDR1 LGHNA and CDR2 YNFKEQ come from the germline V gene. Here the CDR3 reads CASSQGTLAGAYNEQFF. CDR3 DNA sequence: TGTGCCAGCAGCCAAGGGACTCTAGCGGGGGCCTACAATGAGCAGTTCTTC.

The chain recombines TRBV7-9 with TRBJ1-4, with D tentatively TRBD1 (6 bases). V lost 5 bases, J lost 5 bases, and 12 bases lay in between. Germline CDR1 SEHNR, CDR2 FQNEAQ (reference sequence). This CDR3 region has 14 residues. CDR3: CASSLTGSNEKLFF. The CDR3 coding sequence is TGTGCCAGCAGCCTTACAGGGTCGAATGAAAAACTGTTTTTT.

CDR3 nucleotides: TGCGCCAGCAGCCAAGACCCGCACAGATCTAGCACAGATACGCAGTATTTT. It is translated as CASSQDPHRSSTDTQYF. J is TRBJ2-3 and V is TRBV4-3, with unresolved D. The CDR3 totals 17 residues. CDR1 is LGHNA and CDR2 is YSLEER in the germline V gene. V gave up 0 bases and J gave up 0 bases, with 13 bases separating them.

The gene calls are TRBV16 and TRBJ2-7; tentative D call: TRBD1 (6 bases). With 4 bases removed from V and 5 bases from J, the gap between germline ends came to 18 bases. The CDR3 loop spans 15 amino acids. Germline-derived CDR1 and CDR2 are KGHSY and FQNENV. CDR3 protein: CASSPQPDRTNEQYF. The CDR3 DNA reads as TGTGCCAGCAGCCCCCAACCCGACAGGACGAACGAGCAGTACTTC. Full variable domain (outside the CDR3, taken from reference TRBV16 and TRBJ2-7): GEEVAQTPKHLVRGEGQKAKLYCAPIKGHSYVFWYQQVLKNEFKFLISFQNENVFDETGMPKERFSAKCLPNSPCSLEIQATKLEDSAVYFCASSPQPDRTNEQYFGPGTRLTVT.

The V call is TRBV29-1, the J call TRBJ2-3; tentative D call: TRBD2 (7 bases). The CDR3 sequence is 14 residues long. Germline V lookup: CDR1 SQVTM, CDR2 ANQGSEA. Trimming removed 4 bases at V and 2 bases at J, with 13 bases between. The CDR3 reads CSVGGRGLTDTQYF. The DNA of the CDR3 is TGCAGCGTTGGAGGGCGGGGGCTCACAGATACGCAGTATTTT.

This chain joins TRBV19 and TRBJ1-4; weak D call: TRBD1 (5 bases). V was shortened by 6 bases and J by 7 bases, with 15 bases between the two germline ends. The CDR3 totals 14 residues. Germline V lookup: CDR1 LNHDA, CDR2 SQIVND (reference sequence). CDR3 in amino acids: CASRVFQGAEKLFF. The CDR3 DNA follows: TGTGCCAGTAGGGTGTTCCAGGGAGCTGAAAAACTGTTTTTT.

The chain has TRBV6-1 and TRBJ2-3; 8 positions match TRBD2. Germline CDR1 and CDR2: MNHNS and SASEGT. This CDR3 contains 13 residues. Losses at the gene ends were 3 bases for V and 9 bases for J; bases not matched to a gene: 5. The CDR3 region has the DNA TGTGCCAGCAGTGAGGGCGGCGGGGGGACGCAGTATTTT. This gives the protein CASSEGGGGTQYF.

The rearrangement joins TRBV5-4 to TRBJ2-7, with D unresolved. The germline V gene encodes CDR1 SGHNT and CDR2 YYREEE (reference sequence). Trimming took off 1 base at V and 3 bases at J, with 11 bases between the two ends. CDR3 length: 14 amino acids. The DNA of the CDR3 is TGTGCCAGCAGCTTGAACCTACCCATCTACGAGCAGTACTTC. It specifies CASSLNLPIYEQYF.